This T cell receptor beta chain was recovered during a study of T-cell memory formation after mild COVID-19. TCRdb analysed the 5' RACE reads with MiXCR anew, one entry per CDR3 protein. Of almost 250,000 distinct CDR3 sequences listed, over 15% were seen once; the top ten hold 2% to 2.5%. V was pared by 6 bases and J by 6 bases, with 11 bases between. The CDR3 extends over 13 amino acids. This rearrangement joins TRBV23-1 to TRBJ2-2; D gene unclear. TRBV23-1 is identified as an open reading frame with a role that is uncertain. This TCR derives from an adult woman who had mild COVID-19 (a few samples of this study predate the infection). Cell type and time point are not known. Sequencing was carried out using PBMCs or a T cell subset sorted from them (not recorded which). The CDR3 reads CASSPPPPGELFF. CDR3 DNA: TGCGCCAGCAGCCCACCCCCCCCCGGGGAGCTGTTTTTT.